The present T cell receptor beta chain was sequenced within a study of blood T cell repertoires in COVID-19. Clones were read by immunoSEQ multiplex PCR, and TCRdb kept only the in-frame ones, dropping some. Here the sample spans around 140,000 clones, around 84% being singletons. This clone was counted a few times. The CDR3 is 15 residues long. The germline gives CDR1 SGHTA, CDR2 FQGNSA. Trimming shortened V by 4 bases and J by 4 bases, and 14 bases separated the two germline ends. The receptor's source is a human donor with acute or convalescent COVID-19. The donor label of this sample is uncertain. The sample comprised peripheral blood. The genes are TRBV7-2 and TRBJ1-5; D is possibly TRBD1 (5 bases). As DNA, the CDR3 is TGTGCCAGCAGCTCATCCGGGGGATCGAATCAGCCCCAGCATTTT. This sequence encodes CASSSSGGSNQPQHF. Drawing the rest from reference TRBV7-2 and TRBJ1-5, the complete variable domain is GAGVSQSPSNKVTEKGKDVELRCDPISGHTALYWYRQSLGQGLEFLIYFQGNSAPDKSGLPSDRFSAERTGGSVSTLTIQRTQQEDSAVYLCASSSSGGSNQPQHFGDGTRLSIL.